Listed below are T cell receptor beta chains from one sample, sequenced in a study of Graves' ophthalmopathy and Graves' hyperthyroidism. One entry per CDR3 protein, called by TCRdb with MiXCR from the multiplex PCR reads. The table shows about 700,000 distinct CDR3 sequences, with roughly two fifths occurring only once. Sequencing was carried out using peripheral blood. The receptors here all came from an adult man with Graves' ophthalmopathy. The CDR3 runs from the conserved cysteine through the conserved F or W. Fields, in order: J gene, D gene, V gene, clone size, CDR3 DNA, CDR3 protein. The D gene is left open where the match is weak. For some rows the clone size is stated as once, few or many, or as a class when expanded; others skip it.

TRBJ2-7 | . | TRBV10-3 | many | TGTGCCATCAGTGAGTCAGCCGGGCGGGAGCAGTACTTC | CAISESAGREQYF
TRBJ1-1 | . | TRBV20-1 | . | TGCAGTGTTGGAGACGGTGGGGACACTGAAGCTTTCTTT | CSVGDGGDTEAFF
TRBJ1-6 | . | TRBV10-3 | . | TGTGCTAGTCAGGCGGGGTTCCGAGGGCCACCCCTCCACTTT | CASQAGFRGPPLHF
TRBJ2-5 | TRBD1 | TRBV25-1 | once | TGTGCCAGCAGTGAGGGACAGGGAGGGATACAAGAGACCCAGTACTTC | CASSEGQGGIQETQYF
TRBJ2-5 | . | TRBV10-3 | many | TGTGCCAGCAGTTACTCCACGTTTGGGGGGAAAGAGACCCAGTACTTC | CASSYSTFGGKETQYF
TRBJ2-5 | . | TRBV12-3/TRBV12-4 | many | TGTGCCAGCAGTAGCCCTTTGGGGTGGGAGACCCAGTACTTC | CASSSPLGWETQYF
TRBJ2-5 | TRBD2 | TRBV7-2 | many | TGTGCCAGCAGCGTCGGGGGGGCCGAGGAGACCCAGTACTTC | CASSVGGAEETQYF
TRBJ1-3 | . | TRBV2 | . | TGTGCCAGCCCATTAGGAGGGGGAAACACCATATATTTT | CASPLGGGNTIYF
TRBJ2-2 | . | TRBV2 | many | TGTGCCAGCGAGAACACCGGGGAGCTGTTTTTT | CASENTGELFF
TRBJ1-6 | . | TRBV5-1 | many | TGCGCCAGCAGCCTCAGACACCTAACCTATAATTCACCCCTCCACTTT | CASSLRHLTYNSPLHF
TRBJ1-2 | . | TRBV5-6 | . | TGTGCCAGCAGCTTGGGTAGGGGCGCGGAGCATGGAAACACCTTC | CASSLGRGAEHGNTF
TRBJ2-2 | TRBD1 | TRBV25-1 | many | TGTGCCAGCAGTGGAACAGGGGGCTTGTTGACCGGGGAGCTGTTTTTT | CASSGTGGLLTGELFF
TRBJ2-5 | . | TRBV7-8 | . | TGTGCCAGCAGTCCAAAGTCCCGCAGTAGGTTTCCGAAAGAGACCCAGTACTTC | CASSPKSRSRFPKETQYF
TRBJ1-2 | TRBD1 | TRBV5-1 | many | TGCGCCAGCAGCTTATGGACAGGCCCAGACTATGGCTACACCTTC | CASSLWTGPDYGYTF
TRBJ1-1 | . | TRBV20-1 | . | TGCAGTGCTAGAGATCTGGCAGGGCCGGGGACTGAAGCTTTCTTT | CSARDLAGPGTEAFF
TRBJ2-7 | TRBD1 | TRBV10-3 | few | TGTGCCAGCAGTTTTTCAATGGGGGACAGTTCCTACGAGCAGTACTTC | CASSFSMGDSSYEQYF
TRBJ2-7 | TRBD2 | TRBV20-1 | . | TGCAGTGCTAGAGTCAAAGGACTAGAGAGTCCCTACGAGCAGTACTTC | CSARVKGLESPYEQYF
TRBJ2-6 | . | TRBV19 | many | TGTGCCAGCTCAGTGTTCGGCATGAACTCTGGGGCCAACGTCCTGACTTTC | CASSVFGMNSGANVLTF